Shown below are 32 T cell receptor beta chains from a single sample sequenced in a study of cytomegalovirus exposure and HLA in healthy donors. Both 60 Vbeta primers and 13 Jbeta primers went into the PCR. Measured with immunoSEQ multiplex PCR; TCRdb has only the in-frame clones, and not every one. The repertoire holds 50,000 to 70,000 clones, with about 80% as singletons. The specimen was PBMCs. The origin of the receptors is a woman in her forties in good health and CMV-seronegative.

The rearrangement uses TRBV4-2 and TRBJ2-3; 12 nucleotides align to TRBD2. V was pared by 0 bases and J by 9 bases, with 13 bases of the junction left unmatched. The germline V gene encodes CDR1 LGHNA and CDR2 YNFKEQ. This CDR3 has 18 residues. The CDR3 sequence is CASSQDPGLAGGPETQYF. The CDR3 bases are TGTGCCAGCAGCCAAGATCCGGGCCTAGCGGGAGGGCCTGAGACGCAGTATTTT.

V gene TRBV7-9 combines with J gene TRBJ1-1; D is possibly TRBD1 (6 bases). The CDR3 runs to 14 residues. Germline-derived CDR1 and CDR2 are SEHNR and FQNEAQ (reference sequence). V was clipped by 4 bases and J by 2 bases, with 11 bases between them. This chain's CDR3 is CASSSLTGNTEAFF. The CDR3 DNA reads TGTGCCAGCAGCTCCTTGACAGGAAACACTGAAGCTTTCTTT.

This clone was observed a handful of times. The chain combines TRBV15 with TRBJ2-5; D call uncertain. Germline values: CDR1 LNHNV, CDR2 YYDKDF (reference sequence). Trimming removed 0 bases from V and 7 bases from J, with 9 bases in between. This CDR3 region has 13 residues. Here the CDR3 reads CATSRDQLGTQYF. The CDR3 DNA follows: TGTGCCACCAGCAGAGATCAACTTGGGACCCAGTACTTC.

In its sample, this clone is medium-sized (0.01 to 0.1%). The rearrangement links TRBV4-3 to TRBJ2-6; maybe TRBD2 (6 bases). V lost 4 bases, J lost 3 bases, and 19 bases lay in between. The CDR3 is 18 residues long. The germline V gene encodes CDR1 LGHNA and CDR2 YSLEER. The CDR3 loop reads CASSRKVPGEDGANVLTF. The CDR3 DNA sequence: TGCGCCAGCAGCCGGAAGGTCCCGGGGGAGGATGGGGCCAACGTCCTGACTTTC.

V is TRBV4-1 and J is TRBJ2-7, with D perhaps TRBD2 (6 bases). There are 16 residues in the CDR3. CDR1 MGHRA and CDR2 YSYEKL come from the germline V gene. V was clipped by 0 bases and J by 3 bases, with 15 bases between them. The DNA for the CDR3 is TGCGCCAGCAGCCAAGAGTTTCACGGCGGGAACTACGAGCAGTACTTC. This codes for CASSQEFHGGNYEQYF.

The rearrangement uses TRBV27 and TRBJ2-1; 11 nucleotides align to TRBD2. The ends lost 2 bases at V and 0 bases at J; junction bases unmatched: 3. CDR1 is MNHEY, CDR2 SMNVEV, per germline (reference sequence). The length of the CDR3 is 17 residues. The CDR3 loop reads CASSLGSGRASYNEQFF. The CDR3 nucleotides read TGTGCCAGCAGTTTAGGTAGCGGGAGGGCCTCCTACAATGAGCAGTTCTTC.

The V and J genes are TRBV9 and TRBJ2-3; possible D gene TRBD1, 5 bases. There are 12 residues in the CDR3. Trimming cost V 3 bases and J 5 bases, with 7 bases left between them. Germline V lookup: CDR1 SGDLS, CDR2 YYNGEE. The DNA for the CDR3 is TGTGCCAGCAGCGAGACAGAAGATACGCAGTATTTT. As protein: CASSETEDTQYF.

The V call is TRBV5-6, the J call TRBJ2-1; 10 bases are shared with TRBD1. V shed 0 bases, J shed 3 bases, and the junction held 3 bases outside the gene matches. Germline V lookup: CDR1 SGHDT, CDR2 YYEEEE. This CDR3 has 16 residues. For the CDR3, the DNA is TGTGCCAGCAGCTTGGTTGGGACAGGGGTCTACAATGAGCAGTTCTTC. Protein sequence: CASSLVGTGVYNEQFF.

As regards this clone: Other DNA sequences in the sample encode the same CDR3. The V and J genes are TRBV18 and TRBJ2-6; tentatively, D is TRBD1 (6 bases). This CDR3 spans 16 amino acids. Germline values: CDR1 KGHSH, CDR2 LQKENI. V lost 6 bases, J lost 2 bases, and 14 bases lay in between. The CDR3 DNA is TGTGCCAGCTCCCCCGCCACAGGGACTGGGGCCAACGTCCTGACTTTC. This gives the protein CASSPATGTGANVLTF.

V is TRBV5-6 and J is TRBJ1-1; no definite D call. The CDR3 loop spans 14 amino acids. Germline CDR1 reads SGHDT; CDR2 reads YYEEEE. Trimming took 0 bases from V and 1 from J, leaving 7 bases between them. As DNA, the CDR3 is TGTGCCAGCAGCTTGGGTATCTCGAACACTGAAGCTTTCTTT. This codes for CASSLGISNTEAFF.

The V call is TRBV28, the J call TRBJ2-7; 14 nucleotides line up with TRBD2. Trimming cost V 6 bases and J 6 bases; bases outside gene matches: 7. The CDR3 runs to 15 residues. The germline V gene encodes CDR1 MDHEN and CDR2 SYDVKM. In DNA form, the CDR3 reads TGTGCCAGCAGCCGAGGGACTAGCGGGAGAACCGAGCAGTACTTC. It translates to CASSRGTSGRTEQYF.

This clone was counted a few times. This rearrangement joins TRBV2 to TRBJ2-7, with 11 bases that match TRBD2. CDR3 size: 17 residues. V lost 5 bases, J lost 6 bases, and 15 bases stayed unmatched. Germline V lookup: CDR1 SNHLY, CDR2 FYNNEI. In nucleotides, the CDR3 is TGTGCCAGCAGTAGAAGAGTAGCGGGAGGGATGAGGGTCGAGCAGTACTTC. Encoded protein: CASSRRVAGGMRVEQYF.

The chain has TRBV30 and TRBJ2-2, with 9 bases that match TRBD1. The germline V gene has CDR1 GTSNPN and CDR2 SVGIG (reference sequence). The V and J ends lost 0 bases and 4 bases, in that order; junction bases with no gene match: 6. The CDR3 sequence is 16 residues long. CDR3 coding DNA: TGTGCCTGGAGTGTACGGGGGACAGGGAGCACCGGGGAGCTGTTTTTT. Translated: CAWSVRGTGSTGELFF. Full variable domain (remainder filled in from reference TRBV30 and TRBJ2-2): SQTIHQWPATLVQPVGSPLSLECTVEGTSNPNLYWYRQAAGRGLQLLFYSVGIGQISSEVPQNLSASRPQDRQFILSSKKLLLSDSGFYLCAWSVRGTGSTGELFFGEGSRLTVL.

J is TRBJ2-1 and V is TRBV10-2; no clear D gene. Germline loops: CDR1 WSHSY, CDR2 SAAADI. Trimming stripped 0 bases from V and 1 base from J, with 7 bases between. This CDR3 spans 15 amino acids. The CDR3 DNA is TGCGCCAGCAGTGAGTCTTTAAAATCCTACAATGAGCAGTTCTTC. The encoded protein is CASSESLKSYNEQFF.

CDR3 bases: TGTGCCAGCAGCTTCCGGACTAGTGAGGTCGGGGAGCTGTTTTTT. It specifies CASSFRTSEVGELFF. The chain combines TRBV7-2 with TRBJ2-2, with 7 bases lining up with TRBD2. V shed 3 bases, J shed 7 bases, and the junction held 8 bases outside the gene matches. This CDR3 region has 15 residues. Per the germline V gene, CDR1 is SGHTA and CDR2 is FQGNSA.

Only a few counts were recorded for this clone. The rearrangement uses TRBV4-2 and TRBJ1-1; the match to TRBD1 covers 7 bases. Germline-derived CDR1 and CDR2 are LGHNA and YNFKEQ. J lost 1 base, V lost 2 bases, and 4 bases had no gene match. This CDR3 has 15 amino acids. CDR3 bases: TGTGCCAGCAGCCAAACTCGGGACAGGAACACTGAAGCTTTCTTT. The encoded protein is CASSQTRDRNTEAFF.

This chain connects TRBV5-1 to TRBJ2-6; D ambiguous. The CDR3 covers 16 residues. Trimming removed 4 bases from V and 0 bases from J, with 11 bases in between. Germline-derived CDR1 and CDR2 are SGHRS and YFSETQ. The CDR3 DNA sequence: TGCGCCAGCAGCCCGGAGCAAAGCTCTGGGGCCAACGTCCTGACTTTC. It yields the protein CASSPEQSSGANVLTF.

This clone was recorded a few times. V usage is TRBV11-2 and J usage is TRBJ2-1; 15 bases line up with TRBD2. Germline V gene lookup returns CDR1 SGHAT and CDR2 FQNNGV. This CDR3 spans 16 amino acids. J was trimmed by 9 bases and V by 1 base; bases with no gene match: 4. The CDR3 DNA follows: TGTGCCAGCAGCTTAGTCGGACTAGCGGGAGGGACTGAGCAGTTCTTC. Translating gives CASSLVGLAGGTEQFF.

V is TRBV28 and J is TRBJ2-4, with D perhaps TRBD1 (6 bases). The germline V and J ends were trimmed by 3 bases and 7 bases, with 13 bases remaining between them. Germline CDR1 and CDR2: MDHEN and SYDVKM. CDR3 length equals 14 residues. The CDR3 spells CASSFPAGANIQYF. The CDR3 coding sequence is TGTGCCAGCAGTTTTCCGGCAGGGGCCAACATTCAGTACTTC.

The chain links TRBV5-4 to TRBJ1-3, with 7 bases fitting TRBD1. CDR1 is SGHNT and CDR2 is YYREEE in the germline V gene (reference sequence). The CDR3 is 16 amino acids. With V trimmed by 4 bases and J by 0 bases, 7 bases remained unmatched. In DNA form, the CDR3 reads TGTGCCAGCAGCCCGAACAGGGGTAACTCTGGAAACACCATATATTTT. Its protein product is CASSPNRGNSGNTIYF.

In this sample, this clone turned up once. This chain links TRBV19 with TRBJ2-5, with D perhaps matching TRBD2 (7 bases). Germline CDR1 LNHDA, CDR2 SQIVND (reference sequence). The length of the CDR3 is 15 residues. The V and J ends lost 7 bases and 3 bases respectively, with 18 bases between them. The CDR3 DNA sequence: TGTGCCAGTAAATGGGGGGCGGGAGCCAAAGAGACCCAGTACTTC. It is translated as CASKWGAGAKETQYF. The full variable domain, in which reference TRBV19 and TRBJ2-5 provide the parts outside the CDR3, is DGGITQSPKYLFRKEGQNVTLSCEQNLNHDAMYWYRQDPGQGLRLIYYSQIVNDFQKGDIAEGYSVSREKKESFPLTVTSAQKNPTAFYLCASKWGAGAKETQYFGPGTRLLVL.

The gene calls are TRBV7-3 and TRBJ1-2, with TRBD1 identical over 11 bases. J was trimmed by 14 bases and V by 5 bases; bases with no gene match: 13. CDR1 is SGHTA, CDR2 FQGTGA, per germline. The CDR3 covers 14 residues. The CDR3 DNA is TGTGCCAGCAGCAGGACAGGGGGCAATGAGTTGAGGACCTTC. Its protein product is CASSRTGGNELRTF.

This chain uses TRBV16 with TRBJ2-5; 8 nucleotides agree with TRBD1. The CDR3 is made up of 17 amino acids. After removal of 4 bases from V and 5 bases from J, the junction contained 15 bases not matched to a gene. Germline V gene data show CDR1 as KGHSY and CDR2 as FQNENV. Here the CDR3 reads CASSPSLTGARTETQYF. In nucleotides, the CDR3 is TGTGCCAGCAGCCCCTCGCTGACAGGGGCCCGGACGGAGACCCAGTACTTC.

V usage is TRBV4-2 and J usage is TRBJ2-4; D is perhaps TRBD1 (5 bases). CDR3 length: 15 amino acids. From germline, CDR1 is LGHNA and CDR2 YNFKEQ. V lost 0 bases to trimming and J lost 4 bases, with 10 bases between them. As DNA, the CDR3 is TGTGCCAGCAGCCAAGAGCAACAGGAGAAAAACATTCAGTACTTC. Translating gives CASSQEQQEKNIQYF.

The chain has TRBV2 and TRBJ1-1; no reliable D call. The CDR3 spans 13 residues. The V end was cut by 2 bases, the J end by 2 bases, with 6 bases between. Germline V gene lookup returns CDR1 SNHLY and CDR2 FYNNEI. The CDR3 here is CASSELGNTEAFF. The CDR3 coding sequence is TGTGCCAGCAGTGAATTGGGCAACACTGAAGCTTTCTTT.

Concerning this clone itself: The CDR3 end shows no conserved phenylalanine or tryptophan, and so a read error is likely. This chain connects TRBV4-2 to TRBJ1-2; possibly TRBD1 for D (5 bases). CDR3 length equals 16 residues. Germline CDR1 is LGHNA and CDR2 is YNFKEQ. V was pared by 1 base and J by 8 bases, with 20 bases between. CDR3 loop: CASSQGGVRITRGYTL. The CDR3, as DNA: TGTGCCAGCAGCCAAGGGGGGGTGAGAATAACGCGGGGCTACACCCTC.

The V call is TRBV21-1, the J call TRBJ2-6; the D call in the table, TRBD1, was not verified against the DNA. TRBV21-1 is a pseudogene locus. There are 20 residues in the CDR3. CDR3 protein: CASTTMSTGQGASGANVLTF. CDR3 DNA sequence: TGTGCCAGCACCACGATGTCAACGGGACAGGGGGCCTCTGGGGCCAACGTCCTGACTTTC.

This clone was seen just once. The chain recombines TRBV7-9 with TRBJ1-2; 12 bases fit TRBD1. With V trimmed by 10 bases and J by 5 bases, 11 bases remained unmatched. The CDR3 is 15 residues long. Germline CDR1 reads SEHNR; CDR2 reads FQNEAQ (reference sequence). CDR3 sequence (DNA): TGTGCCATCAATACTGGGGACAGGGGGCAATATGGCTACACCTTC. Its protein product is CAINTGDRGQYGYTF.

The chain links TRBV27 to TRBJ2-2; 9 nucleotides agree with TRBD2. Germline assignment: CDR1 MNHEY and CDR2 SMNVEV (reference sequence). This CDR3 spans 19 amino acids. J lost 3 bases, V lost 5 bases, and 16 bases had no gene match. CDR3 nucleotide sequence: TGTGCCAGCAGTCAACAAGAGATGGCGGGAGGGCCAGACACCGGGGAGCTGTTTTTT. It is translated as CASSQQEMAGGPDTGELFF.

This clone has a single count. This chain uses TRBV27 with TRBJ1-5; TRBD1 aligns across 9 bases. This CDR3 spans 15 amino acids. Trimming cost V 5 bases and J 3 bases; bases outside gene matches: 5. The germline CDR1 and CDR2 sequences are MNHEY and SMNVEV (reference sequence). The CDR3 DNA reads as TGTGCCAGCAGTGCCAACAGGGGGCTCAATCAGCCCCAGCATTTT. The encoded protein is CASSANRGLNQPQHF.

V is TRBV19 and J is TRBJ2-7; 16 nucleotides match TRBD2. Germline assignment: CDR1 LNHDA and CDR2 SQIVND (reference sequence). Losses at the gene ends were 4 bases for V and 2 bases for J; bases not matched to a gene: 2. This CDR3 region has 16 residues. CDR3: CASSRGTSGRAYEQYF. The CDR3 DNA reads TGTGCCAGTAGTAGAGGGACTAGCGGGAGGGCCTACGAGCAGTACTTC.

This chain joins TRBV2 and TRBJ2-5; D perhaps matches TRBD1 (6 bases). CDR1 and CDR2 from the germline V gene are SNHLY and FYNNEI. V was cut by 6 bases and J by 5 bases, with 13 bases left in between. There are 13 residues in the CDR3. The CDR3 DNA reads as TGTGCCAGCAGGCCAGGGGTTATGGAGACCCAGTACTTC. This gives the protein CASRPGVMETQYF.